This TCR beta chain was sequenced during a study of long-term antiretroviral therapy in people with HIV (dated by TCRdb to the early 2020s). For the study in its entirety: Collection of the earliest samples took place about a decade ahead of the 2015 WHO recommendation for immediate ART, at a time when ART was typically delayed until CD4 counts fell. Whether ART initiation and durable HIV suppression were associated with changes in peripheral blood TRB repertoire composition and diversity was tested in a retrospective serial study. No cross-contamination during QIAcube processing was shown when test extractions of a monoclonal T-cell line were performed alongside fewer than 35 polyclonal samples. A total of 150 to 200 cryopreserved PBMC samples came from 25 to 35 adults with confirmed HIV infection and were collected serially over a mean of roughly six years (range 1-12). Of the 25 to 30 participants with HIV, approximately twelve were female. What the authors observed across the whole study: Because pre-ART samples had limited cell numbers, profiling was done on unsorted PBMC rather than on sorted CD4+ and CD8+ T cells. Narrower CDR3 length ranges were observed in HIV repertoires than in controls, and an antigen-experienced repertoire with only a slight naive shift after ART was suggested by the network structure. Inferences about post-ART repertoire changes are limited because no data were available on ART adherence, viral resistance or therapy changes. A significant increase in TRB diversity was found to be associated with ART initiation, although TRB diversity was observed to remain significantly below that of transplant donor controls even after long-term ART. At every time point, the repertoire was dominated by expanded TRB clones first identified before ART initiation, although this dominance fluctuated and, in many PLHIV, declined after ART. Owing to limited PBMC availability, only the TCR beta chain was sequenced, without alpha chain pairing. The samples span the years 2004 to 2017, and the ART regimens used may be less effective than current regimens.

To be included, a participant needed at least one PBMC sample from before ART initiation plus at least two post-ART samples. Every participant with HIV received treatment in the United States of America. Before DNA extraction, cryopreserved samples of roughly 1-10 million PBMC were thawed and washed. At the time of the earliest PBMC sample for each participant with HIV, ages ranged from roughly 23 to 60 years. PBMC samples from each participant spanned 1-4 timepoints before ART initiation and 2-8 timepoints after ART initiation, with a median of 7 samples. Serial HIV viral load, CD4+ T-cell count, ART history and demographic data were obtained for every participant. Using a Qiagen kit on a QIAcube, genomic DNA was extracted from unsorted PBMC, with samples processed in batches of 12. Spanning cysteine to phenylalanine, the CDR3 consists of 15 amino acids. Of the read, only the CDR3 DNA is kept; its 45 bases are in frame from base 1. The germline V gene supplies CDR1 SGDLS and CDR2 YYNGEE. V is cut back by 2 bases and J by 4 bases, with 8 bases in the junction unmatched.

Sequencing of the TRB variable region was done with the immunoSEQ hsTCRB v3.0 assay at survey level resolution. The targeted TRB sequencing depth was about 40,000-50,000 T-cell genomes per sample. Pooled TRB libraries were sequenced on an Illumina MiSeq with a v3 150-cycle kit. The authors' pipeline ran thus. Repertoire analysis ran in R within a reproducible Nextflow workflow covering QC, data transformation and analysis. LymphoSeq2, an R package for exploring AIRR-Seq data, was used to implement custom analyses. A handful of samples that yielded fewer than 5000 total TRB sequences were excluded, so that fewer than 250 HIV repertoires were analyzed. Among the roughly 190 retained HIV repertoires, about 59 were collected before ART initiation and roughly 130 were collected after ART initiation. Repertoires were downsampled to 5000 TRB nucleotide sequences, with summary statistics averaged over 100 downsampling iterations. TRB sequences were retained for analysis only if CDR3 regions of at least seven amino acids were present. A Shannon entropy-derived clonality score and the Gini coefficient were used to measure diversity. In repertoire networks, the top 5000 CDR3 amino acid sequences were linked whenever an edit distance of one separated two sequences. GLIPH2 predicted antigen specificity groups and MHC restriction for TRB CDR3 amino acid sequences. To flag known associations with CMV, EBV, HIV or tissue antigens, CDR3 amino acid sequences were compared against VDJdb and McPAS-TCR. Pre-ART, post-ART and control groups were compared with Wilcoxon signed-rank tests and Holm-Bonferroni correction. TCRdb took over this immuneACCESS table, retaining in-frame rearrangements with V and J assigned. Such tables are incomplete; in checked studies, under half of the missing clones stem from an unresolved V gene, and the remainder is unexplained. That table supplies the V and J calls and clone size; D and trimming were determined from the DNA. The sample table holds tens of thousands of clones, of which roughly 85% were seen once. About 11% of the sample is in the top ten clones.

In its sample, this clone was seen once. The specificity of this receptor is unknown. Base qualities are not at hand, and no much larger clone is one base apart. The sample in question was unsorted PBMCs, obtained 0.8 years before starting antiretroviral therapy. The chain couples TRBV9 to TRBJ1-1, and TRBD1 aligns with 7 junction nucleotides. This TCR was sampled from a man in his late teens or twenties with HIV. CDR3 sequence: CASSVITGVGTEAFF. The DNA reads TGTGCCAGCAGCGTTATAACAGGGGTTGGCACTGAAGCTTTCTTT.